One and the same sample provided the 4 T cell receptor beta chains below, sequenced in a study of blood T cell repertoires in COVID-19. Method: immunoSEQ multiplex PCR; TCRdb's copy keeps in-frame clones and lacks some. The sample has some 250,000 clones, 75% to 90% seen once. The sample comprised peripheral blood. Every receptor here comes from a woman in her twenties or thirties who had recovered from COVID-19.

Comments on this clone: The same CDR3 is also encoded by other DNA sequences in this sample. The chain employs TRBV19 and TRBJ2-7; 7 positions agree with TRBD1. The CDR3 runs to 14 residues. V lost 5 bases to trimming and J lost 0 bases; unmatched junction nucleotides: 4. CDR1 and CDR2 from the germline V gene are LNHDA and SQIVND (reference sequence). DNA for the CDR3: TGTGCCAGTAGTTCCAGGACAGGCTCCTACGAGCAGTACTTC. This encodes CASSSRTGSYEQYF.

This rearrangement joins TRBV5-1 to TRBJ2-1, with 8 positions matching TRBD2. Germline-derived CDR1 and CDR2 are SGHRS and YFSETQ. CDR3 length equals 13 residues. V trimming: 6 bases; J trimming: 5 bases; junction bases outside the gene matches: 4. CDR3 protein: CASTPGGHNEQFF. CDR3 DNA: TGCGCCAGCACTCCGGGGGGGCACAATGAGCAGTTCTTC.

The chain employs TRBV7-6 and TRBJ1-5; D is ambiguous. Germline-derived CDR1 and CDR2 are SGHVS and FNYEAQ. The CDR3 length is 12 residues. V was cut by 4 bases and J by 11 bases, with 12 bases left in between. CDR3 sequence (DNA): TGTGCCAGCAGCTACCTGACCGGGGCCCAGCATTTT. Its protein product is CASSYLTGAQHF.

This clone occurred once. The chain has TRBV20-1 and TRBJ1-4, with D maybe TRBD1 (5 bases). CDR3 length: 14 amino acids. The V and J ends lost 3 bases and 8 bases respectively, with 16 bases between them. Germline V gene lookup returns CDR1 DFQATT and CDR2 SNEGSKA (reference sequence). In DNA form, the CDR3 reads TGCAGTGCTAGTGATCAGGGAGGAGGCGAAAAACTGTTTTTT. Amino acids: CSASDQGGGEKLFF.